A selection of T cell receptor beta chains follows, all from one sample in a study of CD8+ T cells in alopecia areata. Sequencing was performed with immunoSEQ multiplex PCR; in TCRdb, only in-frame clones are kept and a portion is missing. Of about 12,000 clones listed, roughly 57% are singletons. Sequenced input: skin. The receptors here all came from a human donor with alopecia areata. Each CDR3 is given without its conserved first and last residue. Fields, in order: V gene, J gene, CDR3 length, CDR3 protein.

V gene: TRBV6-5
J gene: TRBJ2-1
CDR3 length: 9
CDR3 protein: ASSGYGEQF

V gene: TRBV7-2
J gene: TRBJ1-1
CDR3 length: 10
CDR3 protein: ASRPLTEEAF

V gene: TRBV30
J gene: TRBJ1-2
CDR3 length: 12
CDR3 protein: AWSRYIPRDGYT

V gene: TRBV4-1
J gene: TRBJ2-2
CDR3 length: 15
CDR3 protein: ASSQSPGATGTGELF

V gene: TRBV20-1
J gene: TRBJ2-1
CDR3 length: 9
CDR3 protein: SASWSNEQF

V gene: TRBV13
J gene: TRBJ2-2
CDR3 length: 13
CDR3 protein: ASSPPSLHTGELF

V gene: TRBV7-2
J gene: TRBJ2-7
CDR3 length: 12
CDR3 protein: ASSSDRAADEQY

V gene: TRBV2
J gene: NA
CDR3 length: 10
CDR3 protein: ASRDSWGEQY

V gene: TRBV7-9
J gene: TRBJ2-2
CDR3 length: 14
CDR3 protein: ASSLKLAGRNGELF

V gene: TRBV18
J gene: TRBJ2-1
CDR3 length: 14
CDR3 protein: ASSPRSSVMGNEQF

V gene: TRBV5-6
J gene: TRBJ2-3
CDR3 length: 12
CDR3 protein: ASSLEVGTDTQY

V gene: TRBV7-2
J gene: TRBJ1-5
CDR3 length: 13
CDR3 protein: ASSLEGGGNQPQH

V gene: TRBV2
J gene: NA
CDR3 length: 14
CDR3 protein: ASSVVSGTISYEQY

V gene: TRBV14
J gene: TRBJ2-1
CDR3 length: 11
CDR3 protein: ASSLWGGGEQF

V gene: TRBV4-1
J gene: TRBJ1-1
CDR3 length: 13
CDR3 protein: ASSQDRGGNTEAF

V gene: TRBV10-1
J gene: TRBJ2-5
CDR3 length: 12
CDR3 protein: ASSLPSRPETQY

V gene: TRBV6-5
J gene: TRBJ2-7
CDR3 length: 13
CDR3 protein: ASSYSSTGLEEQY

V gene: TRBV29-1
J gene: TRBJ2-5
CDR3 length: 13
CDR3 protein: SVQEFLFAQETQY

V gene: TRBV9
J gene: TRBJ2-5
CDR3 length: 14
CDR3 protein: ASSLPSGAGGETQY

V gene: TRBV7-3
J gene: TRBJ2-1
CDR3 length: 15
CDR3 protein: ASSLTLAEGPGNEQF

V gene: TRBV18
J gene: TRBJ2-5
CDR3 length: 15
CDR3 protein: ASSLPGLARPQETQY

V gene: TRBV7-2
J gene: TRBJ2-3
CDR3 length: 10
CDR3 protein: ASSLAPDTQY

V gene: TRBV27
J gene: TRBJ2-2
CDR3 length: 15
CDR3 protein: ASSSKAGGWRIGELF

V gene: TRBV4-2
J gene: TRBJ2-5
CDR3 length: 13
CDR3 protein: ASSPDLSGSDIQY

V gene: TRBV18
J gene: TRBJ1-6
CDR3 length: 12
CDR3 protein: ASSAPVRNSPLH

V gene: TRBV6-6
J gene: TRBJ2-2
CDR3 length: 12
CDR3 protein: ASRTLGAAGELF

V gene: TRBV30
J gene: TRBJ2-7
CDR3 length: 11
CDR3 protein: AWSGRGGYEQY

V gene: TRBV5-1
J gene: TRBJ2-5
CDR3 length: 15
CDR3 protein: ASSSGLAITLQETQY

V gene: TRBV5-5
J gene: TRBJ2-1
CDR3 length: 11
CDR3 protein: ASSYPMGNEQF

V gene: TRBV11-2
J gene: TRBJ2-2
CDR3 length: 12
CDR3 protein: ASSFNRGTGELF

V gene: TRBV5-6
J gene: TRBJ2-1
CDR3 length: 13
CDR3 protein: ASSAGTSGRVEQF

V gene: TRBV15
J gene: TRBJ2-3
CDR3 length: 14
CDR3 protein: ATSRVQGDSSGTQY

V gene: TRBV7-2
J gene: TRBJ1-5
CDR3 length: 12
CDR3 protein: ASSLRGRDQPQH

V gene: TRBV4-1
J gene: TRBJ2-2
CDR3 length: 12
CDR3 protein: ASSQAPNTGELF

V gene: TRBV7-2
J gene: TRBJ2-1
CDR3 length: 10
CDR3 protein: ASSFTSGEQF

V gene: TRBV7-9
J gene: TRBJ1-5
CDR3 length: 10
CDR3 protein: ASNLDNQPQH

V gene: TRBV29-1
J gene: TRBJ2-1
CDR3 length: 11
CDR3 protein: SVVTDPYNEQF

V gene: TRBV5-4
J gene: TRBJ2-3
CDR3 length: 13
CDR3 protein: ASSLGQSGSDTQY

V gene: TRBV18
J gene: TRBJ1-1
CDR3 length: 10
CDR3 protein: ASSPANTEAF

V gene: TRBV10-2
J gene: TRBJ2-7
CDR3 length: 12
CDR3 protein: ASSAQGRSYEQY

V gene: TRBV28
J gene: TRBJ1-5
CDR3 length: 13
CDR3 protein: ASRPGGAGNQPQH

V gene: TRBV5-1
J gene: TRBJ2-5
CDR3 length: 12
CDR3 protein: ASSLGQQREEQY

V gene: TRBV25-1
J gene: TRBJ2-7
CDR3 length: 12
CDR3 protein: ASSVGLDSQEQY

V gene: TRBV11-2
J gene: TRBJ2-5
CDR3 length: 16
CDR3 protein: ASRGSGARTTGQETQY

V gene: TRBV14
J gene: TRBJ2-3
CDR3 length: 14
CDR3 protein: ASSQSLPGVKDTQY

V gene: TRBV6-6
J gene: TRBJ1-1
CDR3 length: 12
CDR3 protein: ASSYEGPNTEAF

V gene: TRBV7-2
J gene: TRBJ2-7
CDR3 length: 11
CDR3 protein: ASSLVDLYEQY

V gene: TRBV7-8
J gene: TRBJ1-5
CDR3 length: 11
CDR3 protein: ASSLWYNQPQH

V gene: TRBV28
J gene: TRBJ1-1
CDR3 length: 14
CDR3 protein: ASSLKWGSYSTEAF

V gene: TRBV14
J gene: TRBJ1-1
CDR3 length: 11
CDR3 protein: ASSQEQRGEAF

V gene: TRBV4-2
J gene: TRBJ2-7
CDR3 length: 11
CDR3 protein: ASSQETGYEQY

V gene: TRBV28
J gene: TRBJ2-6
CDR3 length: 15
CDR3 protein: ASSPLGVSSGANVLT

V gene: TRBV7-3
J gene: TRBJ2-3
CDR3 length: 14
CDR3 protein: ASSSQAGGLTDTQY

V gene: TRBV5-6
J gene: TRBJ2-4
CDR3 length: 16
CDR3 protein: ASSLLRLAGGSKNIQY

V gene: TRBV14
J gene: TRBJ2-7
CDR3 length: 14
CDR3 protein: ASSQDPRQGASEQY

V gene: TRBV27
J gene: TRBJ2-2
CDR3 length: 13
CDR3 protein: ASSFRAWDTGELF

V gene: TRBV5-1
J gene: TRBJ2-7
CDR3 length: 13
CDR3 protein: ASSLRGTSGREQY

V gene: TRBV15
J gene: TRBJ2-7
CDR3 length: 12
CDR3 protein: ATSRDLTSYEQY